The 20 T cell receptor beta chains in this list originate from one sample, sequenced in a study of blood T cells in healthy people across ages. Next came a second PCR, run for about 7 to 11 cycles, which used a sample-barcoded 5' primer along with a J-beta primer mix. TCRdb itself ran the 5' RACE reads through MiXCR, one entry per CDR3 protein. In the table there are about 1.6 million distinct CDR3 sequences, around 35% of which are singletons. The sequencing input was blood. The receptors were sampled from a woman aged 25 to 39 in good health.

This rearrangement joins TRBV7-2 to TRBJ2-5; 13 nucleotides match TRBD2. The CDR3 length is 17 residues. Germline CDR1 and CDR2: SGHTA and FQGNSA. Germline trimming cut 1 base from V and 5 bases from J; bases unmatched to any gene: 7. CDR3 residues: CASSLVTSGGARETQYF. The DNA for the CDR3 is TGTGCCAGCAGCTTAGTAACTAGCGGGGGGGCCAGGGAGACCCAGTACTTC. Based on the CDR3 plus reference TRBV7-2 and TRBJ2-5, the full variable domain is GAGVSQSPSNKVTEKGKDVELRCDPISGHTALYWYRQSLGQGLEFLIYFQGNSAPDKSGLPSDRFSAERTGGSVSTLTIQRTQQEDSAVYLCASSLVTSGGARETQYFGPGTRLLVL.

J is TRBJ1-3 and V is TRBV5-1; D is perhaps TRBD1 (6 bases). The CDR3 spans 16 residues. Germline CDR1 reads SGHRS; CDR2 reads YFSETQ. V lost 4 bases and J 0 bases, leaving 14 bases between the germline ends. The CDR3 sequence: CASSHGGPSSGNTIYF. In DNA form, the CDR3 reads TGCGCCAGCAGCCACGGGGGCCCGAGCTCTGGAAACACCATATATTTT.

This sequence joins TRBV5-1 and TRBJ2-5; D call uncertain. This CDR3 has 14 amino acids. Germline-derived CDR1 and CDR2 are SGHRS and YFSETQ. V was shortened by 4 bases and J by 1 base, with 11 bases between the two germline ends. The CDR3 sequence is CASSPAAGQETQYF. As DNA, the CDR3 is TGCGCCAGCAGCCCGGCGGCAGGCCAAGAGACCCAGTACTTC.

The CDR3 DNA sequence: TGTGCCAGCAGCCAAGCGGCTAGCCTTACGGAGACCCAGTACTTC. As protein: CASSQAASLTETQYF. V gene TRBV3-1 combines with J gene TRBJ2-5; tentatively, D is TRBD2 (5 bases). The V gene's germline CDR1 is LGHDT and CDR2 YNNKEL (reference sequence). The CDR3 is made up of 15 amino acids. V dropped 1 base and J dropped 5 bases, with 14 bases sitting between them.

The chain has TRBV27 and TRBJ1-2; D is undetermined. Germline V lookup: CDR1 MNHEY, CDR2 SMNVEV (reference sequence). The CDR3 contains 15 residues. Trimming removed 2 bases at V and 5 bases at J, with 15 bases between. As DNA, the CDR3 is TGTGCCAGCAGTTTAAGCCCTCCGGCAGATTATGGCTACACCTTC. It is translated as CASSLSPPADYGYTF.

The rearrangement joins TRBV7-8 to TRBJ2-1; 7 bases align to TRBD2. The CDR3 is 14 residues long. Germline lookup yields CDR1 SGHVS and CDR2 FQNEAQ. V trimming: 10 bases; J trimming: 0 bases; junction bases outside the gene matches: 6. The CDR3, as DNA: TGTGCCATCGGGGAGGGCTCCTCCTACAATGAGCAGTTCTTC. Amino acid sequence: CAIGEGSSYNEQFF.

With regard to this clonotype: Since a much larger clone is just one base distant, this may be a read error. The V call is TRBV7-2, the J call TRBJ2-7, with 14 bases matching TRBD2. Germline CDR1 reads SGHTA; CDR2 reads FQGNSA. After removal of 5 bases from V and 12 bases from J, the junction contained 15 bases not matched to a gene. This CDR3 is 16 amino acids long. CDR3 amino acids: CASSPKTSGRAKTRYF. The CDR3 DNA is TGTGCCAGCAGCCCTAAGACTAGCGGGAGGGCAAAGACCCGGTACTTC.

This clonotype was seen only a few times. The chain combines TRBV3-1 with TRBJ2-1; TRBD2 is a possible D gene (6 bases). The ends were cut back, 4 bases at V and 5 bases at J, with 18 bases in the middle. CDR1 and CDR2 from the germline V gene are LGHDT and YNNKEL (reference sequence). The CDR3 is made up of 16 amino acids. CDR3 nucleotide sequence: TGTGCCAGCAGCCGGGCTGGGAGCGGGTTTAACAATGAGCAGTTCTTC. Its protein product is CASSRAGSGFNNEQFF.

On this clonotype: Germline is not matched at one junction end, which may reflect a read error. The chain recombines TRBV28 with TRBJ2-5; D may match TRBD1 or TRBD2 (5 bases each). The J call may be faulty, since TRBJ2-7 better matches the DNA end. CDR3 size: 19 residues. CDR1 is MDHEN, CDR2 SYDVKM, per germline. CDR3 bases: TGTGCCTGCAGTAAACCCGACGGGGACCCCAGGCTGTTCTTCTCCGAGCAGTACTTC. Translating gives CACSKPDGDPRLFFSEQYF.

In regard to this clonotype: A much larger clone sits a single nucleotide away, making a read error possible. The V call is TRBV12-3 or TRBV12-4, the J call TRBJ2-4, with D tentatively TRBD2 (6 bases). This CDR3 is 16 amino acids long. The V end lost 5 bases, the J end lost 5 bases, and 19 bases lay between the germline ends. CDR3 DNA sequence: TGTGCCAGCAGTCTTTCCCGGGAGTCTTGGCAAAACATTCAGTACTTC. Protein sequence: CASSLSRESWQNIQYF.

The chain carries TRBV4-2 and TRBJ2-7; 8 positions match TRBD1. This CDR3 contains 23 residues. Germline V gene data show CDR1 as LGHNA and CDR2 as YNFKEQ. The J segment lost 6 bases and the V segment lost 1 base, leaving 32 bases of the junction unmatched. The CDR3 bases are TGTGCCAGCAGCCAAGCTTCTAGAGTTCCGGGACAGGCTTTCTTGTCGGGGCATCCCGAGCAGTACTTC. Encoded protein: CASSQASRVPGQAFLSGHPEQYF.

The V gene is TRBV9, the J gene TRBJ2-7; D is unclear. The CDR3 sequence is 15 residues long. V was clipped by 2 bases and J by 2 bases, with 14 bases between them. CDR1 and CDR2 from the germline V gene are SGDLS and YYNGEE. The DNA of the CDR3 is TGTGCCAGCAGCGTGGACGGCGGAGCTACCTACGAGCAGTACTTC. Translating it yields CASSVDGGATYEQYF.

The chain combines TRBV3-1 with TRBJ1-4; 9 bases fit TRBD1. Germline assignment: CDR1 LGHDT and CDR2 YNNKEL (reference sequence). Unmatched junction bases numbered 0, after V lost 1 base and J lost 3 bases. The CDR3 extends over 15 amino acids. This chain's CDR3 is CASSQGTGANEKLFF. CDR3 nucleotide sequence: TGTGCCAGCAGCCAAGGGACAGGGGCTAATGAAAAACTGTTTTTT.

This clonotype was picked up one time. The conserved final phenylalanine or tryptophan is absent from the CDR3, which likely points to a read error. This CDR3 is CAISGTGGEKLFL. As DNA, the CDR3 is TGTGCCATCAGCGGGACGGGCGGGGAAAAACTGTTTTTG. This chain connects TRBV10-3 to TRBJ1-4; possibly TRBD1 for D (5 bases). The CDR3 extends over 13 amino acids. Trimming took off 6 bases at V and 8 bases at J, with 13 bases between the two ends. Looked up from germline, CDR1 is ENHRY and CDR2 is SYGVKD.

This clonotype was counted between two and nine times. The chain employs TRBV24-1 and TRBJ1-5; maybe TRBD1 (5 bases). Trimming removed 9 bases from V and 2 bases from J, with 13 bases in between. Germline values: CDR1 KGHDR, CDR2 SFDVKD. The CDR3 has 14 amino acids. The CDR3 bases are TGTGCCACCGGCTGGGGCCAGGGCAATCAGCCCCAGCATTTT. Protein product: CATGWGQGNQPQHF.

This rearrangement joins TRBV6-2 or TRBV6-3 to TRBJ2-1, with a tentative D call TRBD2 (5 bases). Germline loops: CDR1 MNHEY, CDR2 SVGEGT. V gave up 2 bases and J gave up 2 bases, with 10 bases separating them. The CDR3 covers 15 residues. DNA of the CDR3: TGTGCCAGCAGTTACAGGGAGACGGCCTACAATGAGCAGTTCTTC. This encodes CASSYRETAYNEQFF.

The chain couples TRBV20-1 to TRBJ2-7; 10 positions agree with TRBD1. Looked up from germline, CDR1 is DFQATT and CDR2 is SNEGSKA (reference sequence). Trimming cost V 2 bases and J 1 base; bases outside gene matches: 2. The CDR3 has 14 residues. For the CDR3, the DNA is TGCAGTGCTAGAACGGGACAGGGGTCCTACGAGCAGTACTTC. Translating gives CSARTGQGSYEQYF.

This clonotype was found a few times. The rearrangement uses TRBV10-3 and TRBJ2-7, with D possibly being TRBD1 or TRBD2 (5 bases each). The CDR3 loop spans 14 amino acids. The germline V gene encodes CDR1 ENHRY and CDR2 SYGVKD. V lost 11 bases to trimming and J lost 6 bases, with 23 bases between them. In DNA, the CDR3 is TGTGCCTCTCGACTTGGGACGGACGTTTCCGAGCAGTACTTC. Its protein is CASRLGTDVSEQYF.

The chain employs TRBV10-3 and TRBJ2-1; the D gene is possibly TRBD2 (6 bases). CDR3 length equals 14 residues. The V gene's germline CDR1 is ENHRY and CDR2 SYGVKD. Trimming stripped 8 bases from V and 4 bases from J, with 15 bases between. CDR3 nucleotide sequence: TGTGCCATCGGGGGTGGCGCGGGGTACAATGAGCAGTTCTTC. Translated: CAIGGGAGYNEQFF.

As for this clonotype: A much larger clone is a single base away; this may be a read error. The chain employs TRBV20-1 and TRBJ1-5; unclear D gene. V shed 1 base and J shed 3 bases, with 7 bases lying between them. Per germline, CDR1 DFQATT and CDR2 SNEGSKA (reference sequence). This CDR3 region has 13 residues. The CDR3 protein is CSARGAVNQPQHF. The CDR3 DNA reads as TGCAGTGCTAGAGGGGCTGTCAATCAGCCCCAGCATTTT.